The rows below give T cell receptor beta chains drawn from one sample of a study of T-cell reconstitution after alpha-beta-depleted transplantation in children. A single record per CDR3 protein comes from TCRdb applying MiXCR to the PCR reads. The table records about 110,000 distinct CDR3 sequences, 10% of them present only once. The sequences come from PBMCs, collected before TCRalphabeta/CD19-depleted stem cell transplant. These receptors were taken from a boy aged 2-15 years with acute lymphoblastic leukemia, due to receive a stem cell transplant. Each CDR3 is given with its conserved first and last residue. A D gene is named only where the DNA matches it firmly. Only part of the rows carry a size: once, few, many, or a class if the clone is expanded.

j_call,d_call,v_call,clone_size,cdr3_aa,cdr3_nt
TRBJ2-7,TRBD1,TRBV6-1,few,CASSEGQGASYEQYF,TGTGCCAGCAGTGAAGGACAGGGGGCTTCCTACGAGCAGTACTTC
TRBJ2-7,TRBD2,TRBV10-3,-,CAISESMSSGRAKNEQYF,TGTGCCATCAGTGAGTCGATGTCCAGCGGGAGGGCGAAAAACGAGCAGTACTTC
TRBJ1-2,-,TRBV14,-,CASSQGWGPYGYTF,TGTGCCAGCAGCCAAGGGTGGGGGCCCTATGGCTACACCTTC
TRBJ1-5,-,TRBV3-1,-,CACSPRFSGAMLHQPQHF,TGTGCCTGCAGCCCAAGATTCTCGGGAGCCATGCTCCATCAGCCCCAGCATTTT
TRBJ2-3,TRBD2,TRBV7-3,many,CASSLLPGTSGTQYF,TGTGCCAGCAGCTTATTACCCGGGACTAGTGGTACGCAGTATTTT
TRBJ2-2,-,TRBV7-8,-,CASGGLMNSNTGELFF,TGTGCCAGCGGGGGTCTAATGAACTCGAACACCGGGGAGCTGTTTTTT
TRBJ2-7,-,TRBV14,large,CASSQVRDYEQYF,TGTGCCAGCAGCCAAGTAAGGGACTACGAGCAGTACTTC
TRBJ2-7,-,TRBV29-1,-,CSVAYKGRASEQYF,TGCAGCGTTGCCTATAAGGGCAGGGCCAGCGAGCAGTACTTC
TRBJ2-3,TRBD2,TRBV5-1,-,CASSLVPSGSDTQYF,TGCGCCAGCAGCTTGGTACCTAGCGGTTCAGATACGCAGTATTTT
TRBJ2-1,-,TRBV27,many,CASSLHPTGEQFF,TGTGCCAGCAGCCTACACCCCACGGGGGAGCAGTTCTTC
TRBJ2-1,TRBD2,TRBV10-2,many,CASRGTSGYNEQFF,TGCGCCAGCAGGGGGACTAGCGGGTACAATGAGCAGTTCTTC
TRBJ1-1,-,TRBV6-1,few,CASSETIESTEAFF,TGTGCCAGCAGTGAGACGATCGAATCGACTGAAGCTTTCTTT
TRBJ2-1,TRBD2,TRBV5-1,few,CASSPGLAAGNEQFF,TGCGCCAGCAGCCCAGGACTAGCGGCTGGCAATGAGCAGTTCTTC
TRBJ2-7,-,TRBV20-1,-,CSARSTVFYEQYF,TGCAGTGCTAGATCGACAGTTTTCTACGAGCAGTACTTC
TRBJ2-2,TRBD2,TRBV5-6,few,CASSLGLAAPGGLFF,TGTGCCAGCAGCTTGGGACTAGCGGCCCCCGGGGGGCTGTTTTTT
TRBJ2-1,-,TRBV19,few,CASSNIIGSSYNEQFF,TGTGCCAGTAGCAATATTATAGGGAGCTCCTACAATGAGCAGTTCTTC
TRBJ2-5,-,TRBV20-1,-,CSASQARGEPETQYF,TGCAGTGCTAGTCAGGCCAGGGGGGAGCCAGAGACCCAGTACTTC
TRBJ2-3,TRBD2,TRBV6-1,-,CASSQAGAGTDTQYF,TGTGCCAGCAGTCAAGCGGGAGCGGGCACAGATACGCAGTATTTT
TRBJ2-3,-,TRBV11-1,few,CASSFVDAWTDTQYF,TGTGCCAGCAGCTTCGTGGACGCCTGGACAGATACGCAGTATTTT
TRBJ2-5,-,TRBV7-9,many,CASSLERSRETQYF,TGTGCCAGCAGCTTAGAGCGCTCCCGGGAGACCCAGTACTTC
TRBJ2-5,TRBD2,TRBV9,-,CASSVGEGQTKETQYF,TGTGCCAGCAGCGTAGGGGAGGGCCAAACCAAAGAGACCCAGTACTTC
TRBJ1-5,-,TRBV25-1,-,CASSGDNSNQPQHF,TGTGCCAGCAGTGGGGACAATAGCAATCAGCCCCAGCATTTT